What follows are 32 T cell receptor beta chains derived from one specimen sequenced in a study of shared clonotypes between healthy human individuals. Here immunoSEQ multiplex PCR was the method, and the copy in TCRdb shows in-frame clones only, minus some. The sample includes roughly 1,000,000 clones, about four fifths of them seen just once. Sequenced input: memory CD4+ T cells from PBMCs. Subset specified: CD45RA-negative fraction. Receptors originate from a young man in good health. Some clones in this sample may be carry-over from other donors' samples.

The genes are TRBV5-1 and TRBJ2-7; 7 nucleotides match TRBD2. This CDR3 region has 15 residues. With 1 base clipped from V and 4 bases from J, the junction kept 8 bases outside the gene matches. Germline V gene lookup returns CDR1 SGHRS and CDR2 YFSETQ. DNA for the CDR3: TGCGCCAGCAGCTTGTACGCGGGAGAGGGTTACGAGCAGTACTTC. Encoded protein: CASSLYAGEGYEQYF.

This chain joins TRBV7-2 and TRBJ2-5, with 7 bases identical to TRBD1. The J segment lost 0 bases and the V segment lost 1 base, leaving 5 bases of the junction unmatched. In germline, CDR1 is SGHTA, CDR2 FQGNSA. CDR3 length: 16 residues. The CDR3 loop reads CASSLVRTGDQETQYF. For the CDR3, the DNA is TGTGCCAGCAGCTTAGTTCGGACAGGAGACCAAGAGACCCAGTACTTC.

In DNA form, the CDR3 reads TGTGCCAGCAGGGGGACAGATGCAACTAATGAAAAACTGTTTTTT. Translated, it gives CASRGTDATNEKLFF. The rearrangement uses TRBV27 and TRBJ1-4, with TRBD1 matching over 7 bases. The CDR3 is 15 residues long. Germline values: CDR1 MNHEY, CDR2 SMNVEV (reference sequence). The V segment lost 6 bases and the J segment 0 bases; nucleotides outside the gene matches: 4.

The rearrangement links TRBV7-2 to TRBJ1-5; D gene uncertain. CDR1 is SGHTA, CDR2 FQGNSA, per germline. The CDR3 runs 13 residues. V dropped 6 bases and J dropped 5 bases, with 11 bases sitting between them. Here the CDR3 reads CASSEQWDQPQHF. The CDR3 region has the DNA TGTGCCAGCAGTGAACAATGGGATCAGCCCCAGCATTTT.

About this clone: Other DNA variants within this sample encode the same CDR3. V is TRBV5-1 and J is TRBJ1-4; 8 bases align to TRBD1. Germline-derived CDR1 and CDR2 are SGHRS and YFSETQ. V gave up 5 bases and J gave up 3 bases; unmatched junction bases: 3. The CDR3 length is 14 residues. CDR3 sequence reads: CASSQGAANEKLFF. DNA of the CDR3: TGCGCCAGCAGTCAGGGGGCGGCTAATGAAAAACTGTTTTTT.

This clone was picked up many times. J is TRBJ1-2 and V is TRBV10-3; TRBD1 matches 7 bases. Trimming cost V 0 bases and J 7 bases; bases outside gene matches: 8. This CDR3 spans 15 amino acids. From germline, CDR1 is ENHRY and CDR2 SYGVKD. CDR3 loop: CAISESRAQGFGYTF. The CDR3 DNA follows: TGTGCCATCAGTGAGTCGAGGGCACAGGGGTTTGGCTACACCTTC.

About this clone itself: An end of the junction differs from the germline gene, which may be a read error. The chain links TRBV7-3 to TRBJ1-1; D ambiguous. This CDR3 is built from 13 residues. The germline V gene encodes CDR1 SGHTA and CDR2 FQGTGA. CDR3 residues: CASTLRMGTEAFF. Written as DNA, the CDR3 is TGTGCCAGCACCTTACGGATGGGCACTGAAGCTTTCTTT.

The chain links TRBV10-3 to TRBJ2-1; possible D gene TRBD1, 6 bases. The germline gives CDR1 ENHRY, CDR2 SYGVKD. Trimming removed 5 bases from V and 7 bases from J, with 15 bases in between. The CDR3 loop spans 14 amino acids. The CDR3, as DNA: TGTGCCATCAGTTCACCCAGGGGTTGGAATGAGCAGTTCTTC. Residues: CAISSPRGWNEQFF.

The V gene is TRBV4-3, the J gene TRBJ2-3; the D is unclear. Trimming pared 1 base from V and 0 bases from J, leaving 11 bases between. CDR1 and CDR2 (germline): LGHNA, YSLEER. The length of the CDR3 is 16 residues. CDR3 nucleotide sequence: TGCGCCAGCAGCCAAGGGGCGAGAGCTAGCACAGATACGCAGTATTTT. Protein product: CASSQGARASTDTQYF.

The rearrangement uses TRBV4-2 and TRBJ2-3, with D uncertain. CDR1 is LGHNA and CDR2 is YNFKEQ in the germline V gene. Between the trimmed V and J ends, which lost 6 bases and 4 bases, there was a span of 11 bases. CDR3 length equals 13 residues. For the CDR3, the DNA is TGTGCCAGCAGGGCCGCCGCGGCAGATACGCAGTATTTT. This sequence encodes CASRAAAADTQYF.

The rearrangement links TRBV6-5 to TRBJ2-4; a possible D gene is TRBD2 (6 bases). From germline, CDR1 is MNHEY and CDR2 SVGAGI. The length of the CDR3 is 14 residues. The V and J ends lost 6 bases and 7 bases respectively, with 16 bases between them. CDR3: CASSPSAGGNIQYF. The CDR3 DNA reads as TGTGCCAGCAGCCCTTCGGCAGGAGGGAACATTCAGTACTTC.

CDR3 residues: CASSYGGTAYGYTF. In DNA form, the CDR3 reads TGTGCCAGCAGTTACGGCGGCACGGCATATGGCTACACCTTC. The chain joins TRBV6-5 to TRBJ1-2; no clear D. The length of the CDR3 is 14 residues. Looked up from germline, CDR1 is MNHEY and CDR2 is SVGAGI. V lost 2 bases and J lost 5, with 12 bases in between.

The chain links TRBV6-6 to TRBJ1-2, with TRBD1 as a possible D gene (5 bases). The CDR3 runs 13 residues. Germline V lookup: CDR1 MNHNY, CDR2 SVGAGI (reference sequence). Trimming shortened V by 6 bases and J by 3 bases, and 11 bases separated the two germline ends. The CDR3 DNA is TGTGCCAGCAGGGCAGGGCGGGACTATGGCTACACCTTC. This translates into CASRAGRDYGYTF.

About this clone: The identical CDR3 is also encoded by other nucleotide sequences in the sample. The CDR3 DNA reads TGCAGCGTTGGCGGGAGCGGGGAGACCCAGTACTTC. It specifies CSVGGSGETQYF. This rearrangement joins TRBV29-1 to TRBJ2-5; 7 bases are shared with TRBD2. Germline assignment: CDR1 SQVTM and CDR2 ANQGSEA. The CDR3 covers 12 residues. Trimming cost V 4 bases and J 5 bases; bases outside gene matches: 4.

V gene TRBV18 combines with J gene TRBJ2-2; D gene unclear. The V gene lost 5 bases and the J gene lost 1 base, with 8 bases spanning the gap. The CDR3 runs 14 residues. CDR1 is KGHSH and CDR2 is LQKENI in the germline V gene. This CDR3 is CASSSRQNTGELFF. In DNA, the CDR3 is TGTGCCAGCTCATCCCGACAGAACACCGGGGAGCTGTTTTTT.

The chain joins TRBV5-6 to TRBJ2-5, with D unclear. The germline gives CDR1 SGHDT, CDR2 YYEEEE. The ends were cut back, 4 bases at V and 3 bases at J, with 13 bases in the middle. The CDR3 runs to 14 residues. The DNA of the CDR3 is TGTGCCAGCAGCCTGCTCCTTAGAGAAGAGACCCAGTACTTC. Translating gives CASSLLLREETQYF.

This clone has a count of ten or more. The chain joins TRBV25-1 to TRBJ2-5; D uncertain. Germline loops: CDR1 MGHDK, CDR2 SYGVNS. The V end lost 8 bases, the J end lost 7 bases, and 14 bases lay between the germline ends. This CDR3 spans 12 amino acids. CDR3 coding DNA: TGTGCCAGCGGAAGTGGGAAGGGGACCCAGTACTTC. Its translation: CASGSGKGTQYF.

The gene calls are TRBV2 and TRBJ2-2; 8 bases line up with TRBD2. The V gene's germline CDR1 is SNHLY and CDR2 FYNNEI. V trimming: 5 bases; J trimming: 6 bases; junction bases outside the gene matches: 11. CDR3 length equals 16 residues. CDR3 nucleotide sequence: TGTGCCAGCAGTCTGTCCAGCGGGAGTATCGCCGGGGAGCTGTTTTTT. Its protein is CASSLSSGSIAGELFF.

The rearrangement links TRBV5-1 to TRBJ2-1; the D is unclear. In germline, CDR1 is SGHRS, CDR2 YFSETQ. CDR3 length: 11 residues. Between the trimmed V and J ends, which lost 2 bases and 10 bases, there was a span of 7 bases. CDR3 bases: TGCGCCAGCAGCTTCCAATGGGAGCAGTTCTTC. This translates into CASSFQWEQFF.

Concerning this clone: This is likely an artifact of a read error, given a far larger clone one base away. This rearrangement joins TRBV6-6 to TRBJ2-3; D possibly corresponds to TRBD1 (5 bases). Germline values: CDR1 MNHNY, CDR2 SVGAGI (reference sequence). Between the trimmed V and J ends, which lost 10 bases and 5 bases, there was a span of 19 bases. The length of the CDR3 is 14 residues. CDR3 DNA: TGTGCCACTCAAGGCTACATGCAGGGAGATACGCAGTATTTT. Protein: CATQGYMQGDTQYF.

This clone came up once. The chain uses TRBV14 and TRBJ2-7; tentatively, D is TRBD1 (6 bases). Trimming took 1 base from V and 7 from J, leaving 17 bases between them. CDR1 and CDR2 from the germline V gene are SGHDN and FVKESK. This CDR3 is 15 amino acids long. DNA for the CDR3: TGTGCCAGCAGCCAAGTAGCCGGCAGGGGTGGGGAGCAGTACTTC. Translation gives CASSQVAGRGGEQYF.

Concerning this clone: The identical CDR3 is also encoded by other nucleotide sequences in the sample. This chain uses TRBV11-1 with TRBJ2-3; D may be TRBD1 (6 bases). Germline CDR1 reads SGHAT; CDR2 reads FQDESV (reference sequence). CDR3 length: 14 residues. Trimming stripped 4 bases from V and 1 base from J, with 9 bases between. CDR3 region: CASSSRQGTDTQYF. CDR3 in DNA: TGTGCCAGCAGCTCCCGACAGGGCACAGATACGCAGTATTTT.

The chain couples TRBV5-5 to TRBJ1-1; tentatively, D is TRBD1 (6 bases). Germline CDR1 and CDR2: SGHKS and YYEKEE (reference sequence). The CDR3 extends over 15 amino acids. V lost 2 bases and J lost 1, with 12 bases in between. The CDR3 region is CASSFARGWNTEAFF. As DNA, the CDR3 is TGTGCCAGCAGCTTCGCCAGGGGCTGGAACACTGAAGCTTTCTTT.

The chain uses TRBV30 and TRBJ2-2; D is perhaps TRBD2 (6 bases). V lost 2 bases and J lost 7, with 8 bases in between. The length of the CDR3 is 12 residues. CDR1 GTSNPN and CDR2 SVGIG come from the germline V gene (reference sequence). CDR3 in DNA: TGTGCCTGGAGTAGCGGGTTCGGGGAGCTGTTTTTT. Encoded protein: CAWSSGFGELFF.

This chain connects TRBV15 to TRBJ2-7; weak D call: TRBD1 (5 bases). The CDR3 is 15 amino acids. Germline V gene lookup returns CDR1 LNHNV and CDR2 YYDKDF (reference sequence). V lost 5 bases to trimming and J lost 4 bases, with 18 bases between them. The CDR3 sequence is CATSPMGQGKYEQYF. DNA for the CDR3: TGTGCCACCAGCCCTATGGGGCAGGGAAAGTACGAGCAGTACTTC.

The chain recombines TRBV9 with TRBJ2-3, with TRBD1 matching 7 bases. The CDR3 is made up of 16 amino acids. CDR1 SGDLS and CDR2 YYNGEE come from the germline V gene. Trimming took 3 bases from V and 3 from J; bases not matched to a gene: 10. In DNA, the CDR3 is TGTGCCAGCAGCGCCCTAACAGGGGTTGGGACAGATACGCAGTATTTT. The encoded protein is CASSALTGVGTDTQYF.

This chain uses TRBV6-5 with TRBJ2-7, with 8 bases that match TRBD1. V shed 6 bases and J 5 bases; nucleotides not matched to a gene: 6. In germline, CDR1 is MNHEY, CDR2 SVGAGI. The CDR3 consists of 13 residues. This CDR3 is CASREGQANEQYF. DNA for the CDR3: TGTGCCAGCAGAGAGGGACAGGCGAACGAGCAGTACTTC.

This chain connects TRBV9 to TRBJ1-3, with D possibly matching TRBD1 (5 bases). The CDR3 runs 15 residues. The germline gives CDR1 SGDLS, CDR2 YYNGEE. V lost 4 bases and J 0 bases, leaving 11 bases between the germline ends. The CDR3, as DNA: TGTGCCAGCAGCCTACTTGGGGGCTCTGGAAACACCATATATTTT. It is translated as CASSLLGGSGNTIYF.

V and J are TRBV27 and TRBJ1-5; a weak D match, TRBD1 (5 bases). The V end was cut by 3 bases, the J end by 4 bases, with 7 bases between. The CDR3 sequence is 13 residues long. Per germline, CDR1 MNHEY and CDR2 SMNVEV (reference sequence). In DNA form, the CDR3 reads TGTGCCAGCAGTTTGGGGGAAAATCAGCCCCAGCATTTT. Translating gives CASSLGENQPQHF.

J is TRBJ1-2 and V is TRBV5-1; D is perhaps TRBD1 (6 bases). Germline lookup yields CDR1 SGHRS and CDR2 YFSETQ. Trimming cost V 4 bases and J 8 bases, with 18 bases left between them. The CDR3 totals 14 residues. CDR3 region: CASSPEGRGGGYTF. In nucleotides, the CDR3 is TGCGCCAGCAGCCCGGAGGGCAGGGGTGGCGGCTACACCTTC.

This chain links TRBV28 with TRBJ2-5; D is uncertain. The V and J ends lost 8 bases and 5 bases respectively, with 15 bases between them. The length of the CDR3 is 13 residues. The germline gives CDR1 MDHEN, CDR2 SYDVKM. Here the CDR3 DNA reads TGTGCCAGCCAGTTGAGACGACGGGAGACCCAGTACTTC. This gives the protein CASQLRRRETQYF.

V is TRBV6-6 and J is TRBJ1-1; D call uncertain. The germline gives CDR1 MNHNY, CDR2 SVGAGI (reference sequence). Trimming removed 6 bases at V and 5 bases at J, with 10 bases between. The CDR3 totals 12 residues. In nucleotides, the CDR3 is TGTGCCAGCAGCGGATCGGGAACTGAAGCTTTCTTT. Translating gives CASSGSGTEAFF.